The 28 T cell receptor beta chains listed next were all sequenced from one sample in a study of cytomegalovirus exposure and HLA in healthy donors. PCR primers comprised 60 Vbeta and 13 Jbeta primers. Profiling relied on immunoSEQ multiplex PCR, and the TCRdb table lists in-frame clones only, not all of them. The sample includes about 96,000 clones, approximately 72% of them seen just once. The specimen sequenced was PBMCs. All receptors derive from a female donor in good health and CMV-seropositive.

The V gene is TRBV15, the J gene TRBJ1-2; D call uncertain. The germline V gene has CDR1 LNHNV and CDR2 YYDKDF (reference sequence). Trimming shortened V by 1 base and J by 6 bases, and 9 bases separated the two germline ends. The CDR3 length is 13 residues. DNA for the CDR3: TGTGCCACCAGCAGAGTAGTCCGGGATGGCTACACCTTC. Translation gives CATSRVVRDGYTF.

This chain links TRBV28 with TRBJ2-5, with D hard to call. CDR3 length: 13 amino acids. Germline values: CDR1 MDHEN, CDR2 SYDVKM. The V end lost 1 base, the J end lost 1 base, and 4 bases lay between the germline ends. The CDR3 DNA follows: TGTGCCAGCAGTTTATCCTTCCAAGAGACCCAGTACTTC. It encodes CASSLSFQETQYF.

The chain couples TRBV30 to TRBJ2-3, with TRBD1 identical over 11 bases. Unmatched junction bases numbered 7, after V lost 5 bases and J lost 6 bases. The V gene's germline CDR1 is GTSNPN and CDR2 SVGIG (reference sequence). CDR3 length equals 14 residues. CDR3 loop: CAWEPGQGVDTQYF. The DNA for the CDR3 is TGTGCCTGGGAACCGGGACAGGGGGTTGATACGCAGTATTTT.

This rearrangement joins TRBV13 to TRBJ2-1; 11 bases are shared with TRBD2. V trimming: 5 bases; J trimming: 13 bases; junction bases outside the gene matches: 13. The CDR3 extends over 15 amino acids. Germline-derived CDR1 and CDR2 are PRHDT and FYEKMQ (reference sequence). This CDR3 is CASSTIAGGPLLQFF. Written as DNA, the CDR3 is TGTGCCAGCAGCACTATAGCGGGAGGGCCCCTCTTACAGTTCTTC.

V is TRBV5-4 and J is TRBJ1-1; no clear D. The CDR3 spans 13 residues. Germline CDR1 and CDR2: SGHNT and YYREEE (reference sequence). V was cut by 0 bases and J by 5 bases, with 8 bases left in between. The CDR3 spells CASSLGPQTEAFF. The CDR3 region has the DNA TGTGCCAGCAGCTTGGGGCCCCAGACTGAAGCTTTCTTT.

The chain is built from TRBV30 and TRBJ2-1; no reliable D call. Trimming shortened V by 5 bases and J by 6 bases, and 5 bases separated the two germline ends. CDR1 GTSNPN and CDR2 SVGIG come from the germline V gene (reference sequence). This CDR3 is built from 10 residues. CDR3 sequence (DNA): TGTGCCTGGGGGCTCAATGAGCAGTTCTTC. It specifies CAWGLNEQFF. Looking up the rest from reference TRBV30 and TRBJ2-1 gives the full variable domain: SQTIHQWPATLVQPVGSPLSLECTVEGTSNPNLYWYRQAAGRGLQLLFYSVGIGQISSEVPQNLSASRPQDRQFILSSKKLLLSDSGFYLCAWGLNEQFFGPGTRLTVL.

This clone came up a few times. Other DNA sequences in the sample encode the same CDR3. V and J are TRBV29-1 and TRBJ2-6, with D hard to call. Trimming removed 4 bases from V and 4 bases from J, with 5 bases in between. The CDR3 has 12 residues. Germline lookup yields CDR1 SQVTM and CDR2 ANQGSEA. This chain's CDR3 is CSVGAGANVLTF. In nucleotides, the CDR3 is TGCAGCGTTGGGGCGGGGGCCAACGTCCTGACTTTC.

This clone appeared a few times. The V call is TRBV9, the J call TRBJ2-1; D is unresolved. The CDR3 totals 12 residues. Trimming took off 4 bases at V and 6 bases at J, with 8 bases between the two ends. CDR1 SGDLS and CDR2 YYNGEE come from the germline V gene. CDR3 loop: CASSPMANEQFF. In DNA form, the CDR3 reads TGTGCCAGCAGCCCAATGGCCAATGAGCAGTTCTTC.

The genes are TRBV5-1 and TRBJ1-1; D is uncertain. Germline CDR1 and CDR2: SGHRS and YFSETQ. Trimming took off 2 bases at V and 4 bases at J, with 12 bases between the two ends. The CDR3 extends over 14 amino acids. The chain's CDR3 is CASSLEGGRTEAFF. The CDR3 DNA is TGCGCCAGCAGCTTAGAAGGTGGGCGCACTGAAGCTTTCTTT.

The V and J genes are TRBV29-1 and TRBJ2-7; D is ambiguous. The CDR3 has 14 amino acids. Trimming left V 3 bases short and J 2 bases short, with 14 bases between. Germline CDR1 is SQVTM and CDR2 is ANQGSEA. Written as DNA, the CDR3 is TGCAGCGTTGACTCCGCGGTGAGCCCCTACGAGCAGTACTTC. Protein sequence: CSVDSAVSPYEQYF.

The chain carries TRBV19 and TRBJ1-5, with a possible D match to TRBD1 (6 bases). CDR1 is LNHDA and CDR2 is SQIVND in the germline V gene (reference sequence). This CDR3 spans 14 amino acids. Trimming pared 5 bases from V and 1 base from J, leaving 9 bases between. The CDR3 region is CASSQQGSNQPQHF. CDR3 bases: TGTGCCAGTAGTCAACAGGGAAGCAATCAGCCCCAGCATTTT.

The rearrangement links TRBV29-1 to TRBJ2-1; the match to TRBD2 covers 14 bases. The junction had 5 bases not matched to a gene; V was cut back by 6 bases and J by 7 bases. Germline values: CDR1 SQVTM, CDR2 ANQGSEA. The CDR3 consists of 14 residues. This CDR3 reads CSVDGTSGRNEQFF. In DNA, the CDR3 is TGCAGCGTGGACGGGACTAGCGGGAGAAATGAGCAGTTCTTC.

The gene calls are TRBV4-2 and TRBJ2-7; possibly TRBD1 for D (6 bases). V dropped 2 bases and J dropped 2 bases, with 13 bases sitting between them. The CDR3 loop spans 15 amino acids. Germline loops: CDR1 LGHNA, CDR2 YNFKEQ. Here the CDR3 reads CASSQLAGETYEQYF. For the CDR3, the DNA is TGTGCCAGCAGCCAATTAGCAGGGGAAACCTACGAGCAGTACTTC.

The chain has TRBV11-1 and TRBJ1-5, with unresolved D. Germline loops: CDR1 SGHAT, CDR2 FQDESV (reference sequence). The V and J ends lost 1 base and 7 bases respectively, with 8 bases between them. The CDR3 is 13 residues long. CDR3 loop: CASSLGFGQPQHF. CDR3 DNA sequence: TGTGCCAGCAGCTTAGGATTCGGGCAGCCCCAGCATTTT.

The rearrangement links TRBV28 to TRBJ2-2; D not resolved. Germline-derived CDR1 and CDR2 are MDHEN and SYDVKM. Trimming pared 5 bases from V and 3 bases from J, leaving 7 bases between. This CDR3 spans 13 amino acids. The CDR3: CASSRRYTGELFF. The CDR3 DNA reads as TGTGCCAGCAGTCGCCGGTACACCGGGGAGCTGTTTTTT.

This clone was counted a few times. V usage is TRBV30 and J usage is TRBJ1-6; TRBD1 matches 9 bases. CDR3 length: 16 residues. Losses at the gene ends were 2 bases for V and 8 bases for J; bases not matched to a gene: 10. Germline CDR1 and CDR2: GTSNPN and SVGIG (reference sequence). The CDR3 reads CAWSNPTGGWDSPLHF. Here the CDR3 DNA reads TGTGCCTGGAGTAACCCTACAGGGGGCTGGGATTCACCCCTCCACTTT.

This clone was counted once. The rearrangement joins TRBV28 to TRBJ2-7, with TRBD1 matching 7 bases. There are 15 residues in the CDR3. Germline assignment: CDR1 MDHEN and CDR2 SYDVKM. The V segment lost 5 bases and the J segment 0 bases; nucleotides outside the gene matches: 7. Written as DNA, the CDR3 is TGTGCCAGCAGTAAAGGGGACAGCAGCTCCTACGAGCAGTACTTC. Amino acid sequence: CASSKGDSSSYEQYF.

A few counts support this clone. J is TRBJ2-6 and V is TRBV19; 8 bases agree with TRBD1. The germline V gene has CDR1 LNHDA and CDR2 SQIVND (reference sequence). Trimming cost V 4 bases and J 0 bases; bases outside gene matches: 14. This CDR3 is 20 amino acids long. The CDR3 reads CASSTEVPGQASSGANVLTF. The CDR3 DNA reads TGTGCCAGTAGTACCGAAGTCCCGGGACAGGCGAGCTCTGGGGCCAACGTCCTGACTTTC.

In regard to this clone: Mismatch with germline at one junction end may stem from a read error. The CDR3 protein is CASSPKGDSF. DNA for the CDR3: TGTGCCAGCAGCCCTAAAGGGGACAGCTTC. V and J are TRBV7-2 and TRBJ1-2, with 7 bases lining up with TRBD1. Germline loops: CDR1 SGHTA, CDR2 FQGNSA. The CDR3 is made up of 10 amino acids.

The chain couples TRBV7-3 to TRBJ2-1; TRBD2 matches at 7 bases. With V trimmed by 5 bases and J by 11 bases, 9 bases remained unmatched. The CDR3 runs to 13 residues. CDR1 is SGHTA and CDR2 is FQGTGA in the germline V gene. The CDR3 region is CASSLTSEHKQFF. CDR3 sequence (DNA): TGTGCCAGCAGCCTCACTAGCGAACATAAGCAGTTCTTC.

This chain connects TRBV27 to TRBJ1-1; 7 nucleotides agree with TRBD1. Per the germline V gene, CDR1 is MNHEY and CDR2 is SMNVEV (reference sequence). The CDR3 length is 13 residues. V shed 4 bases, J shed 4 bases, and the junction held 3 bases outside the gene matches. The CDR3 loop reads CASSSDRVTEAFF. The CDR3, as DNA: TGTGCCAGCAGTTCAGACAGGGTCACTGAAGCTTTCTTT.

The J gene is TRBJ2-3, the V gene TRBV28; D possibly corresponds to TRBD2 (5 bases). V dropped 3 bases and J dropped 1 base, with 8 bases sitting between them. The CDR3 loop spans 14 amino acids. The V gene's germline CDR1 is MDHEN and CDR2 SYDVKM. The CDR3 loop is CASSLDGGTDTQYF. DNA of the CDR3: TGTGCCAGCAGTTTGGACGGGGGCACAGATACGCAGTATTTT.

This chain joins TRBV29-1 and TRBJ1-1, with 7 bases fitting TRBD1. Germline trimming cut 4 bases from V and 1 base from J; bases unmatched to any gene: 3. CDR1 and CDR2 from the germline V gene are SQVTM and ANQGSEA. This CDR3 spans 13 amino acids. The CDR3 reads CSVAGQQNTEAFF. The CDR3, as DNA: TGCAGCGTTGCGGGACAGCAGAACACTGAAGCTTTCTTT. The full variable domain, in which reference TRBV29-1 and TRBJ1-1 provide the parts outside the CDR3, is SAVISQKPSRDICQRGTSLTIQCQVDSQVTMMFWYRQQPGQSLTLIATANQGSEATYESGFVIDKFPISRPNLTFSTLTVSNMSPEDSSIYLCSVAGQQNTEAFFGQGTRLTVV.

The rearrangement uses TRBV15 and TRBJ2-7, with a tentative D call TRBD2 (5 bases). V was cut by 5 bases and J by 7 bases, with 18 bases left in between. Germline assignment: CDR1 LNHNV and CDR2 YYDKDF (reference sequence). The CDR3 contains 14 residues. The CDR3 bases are TGTGCCACCAGCTGGACGGTCGGGGTGAGGGAGCAGTACTTC. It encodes CATSWTVGVREQYF.

In nucleotides, the CDR3 is TGCGCCAGCAGCATTCTGGGGACAGGGGAAGAGACCCAGTACTTC. Encoded protein: CASSILGTGEETQYF. The chain uses TRBV4-1 and TRBJ2-5, with 10 bases identical to TRBD1. Germline V gene sequence: CDR1 MGHRA, CDR2 YSYEKL. CDR3 length equals 15 residues. J lost 3 bases, V lost 5 bases, and 6 bases had no gene match.

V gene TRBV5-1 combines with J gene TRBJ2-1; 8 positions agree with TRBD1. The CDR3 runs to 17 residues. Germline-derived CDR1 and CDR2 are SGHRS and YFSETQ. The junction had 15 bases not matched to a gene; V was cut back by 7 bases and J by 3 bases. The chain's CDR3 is CASLYKPGGQFYNEQFF. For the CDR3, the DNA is TGCGCCAGCCTCTATAAGCCAGGGGGCCAGTTCTACAATGAGCAGTTCTTC.

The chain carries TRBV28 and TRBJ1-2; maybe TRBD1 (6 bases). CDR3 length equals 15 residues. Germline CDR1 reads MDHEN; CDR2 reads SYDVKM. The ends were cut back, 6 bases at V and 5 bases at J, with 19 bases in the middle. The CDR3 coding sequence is TGTGCCAGCAGGGCGTGGGAAGGGGGTGTGTATGGCTACACCTTC. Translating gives CASRAWEGGVYGYTF.

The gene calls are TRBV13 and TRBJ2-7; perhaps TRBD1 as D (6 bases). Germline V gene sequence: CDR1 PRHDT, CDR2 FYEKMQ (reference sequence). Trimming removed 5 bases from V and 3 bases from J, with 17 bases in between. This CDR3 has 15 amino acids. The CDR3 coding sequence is TGTGCCAGCAGCGCGGACTCCAGGGGCCACTACGAGCAGTACGTC. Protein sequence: CASSADSRGHYEQYV.